One sample yielded the 26 T cell receptor beta chains listed below, sequenced in a study of cytomegalovirus exposure and HLA in healthy donors. PCR was performed using 60 Vbeta and 13 Jbeta primers. Data came from immunoSEQ multiplex PCR; TCRdb stores just in-frame clones and leaves some out. Counted here are tens of thousands of clones, more than 60% occurring once; the ten biggest clones make up about 2.2%. Sequencing was carried out using PBMCs. The receptors were gathered from a man in his forties in good health and CMV-seronegative.

The sample holds a few counts of this clone. The rearrangement joins TRBV19 to TRBJ1-1; D not resolved. Trimming stripped 7 bases from V and 4 bases from J, with 16 bases between. Germline-derived CDR1 and CDR2 are LNHDA and SQIVND (reference sequence). The length of the CDR3 is 14 residues. The CDR3 here is CASKTPLLGTEAFF. The CDR3 nucleotides read TGTGCCAGTAAAACACCTTTGCTAGGCACTGAAGCTTTCTTT. Complete variable domain (other parts from reference TRBV19 and TRBJ1-1): DGGITQSPKYLFRKEGQNVTLSCEQNLNHDAMYWYRQDPGQGLRLIYYSQIVNDFQKGDIAEGYSVSREKKESFPLTVTSAQKNPTAFYLCASKTPLLGTEAFFGQGTRLTVV.

The genes are TRBV10-2 and TRBJ1-1; D not certain. CDR1 WSHSY and CDR2 SAAADI come from the germline V gene. The ends were cut back, 5 bases at V and 7 bases at J, with 20 bases in the middle. The CDR3 runs to 15 residues. Written as DNA, the CDR3 is TGCGCCAGCAGTACTATCAAGGCCCCAACTCTTGAAGCTTTCTTT. The encoded protein is CASSTIKAPTLEAFF.

The chain is built from TRBV9 and TRBJ1-2, with D unresolved. With 0 bases removed from V and 0 bases from J, the gap between germline ends came to 6 bases. The CDR3 contains 14 residues. Per the germline V gene, CDR1 is SGDLS and CDR2 is YYNGEE. The DNA for the CDR3 is TGTGCCAGCAGCGTAGGGCAGGCTAACTATGGCTACACCTTC. Translating it yields CASSVGQANYGYTF.

V gene TRBV2 combines with J gene TRBJ1-4; D might be TRBD1 (5 bases). Germline CDR1 is SNHLY and CDR2 is FYNNEI. CDR3 length: 15 amino acids. V was cut by 7 bases and J by 8 bases, with 20 bases left in between. The CDR3 loop reads CASNPIGGVNEKLFF. The CDR3 coding sequence is TGTGCCAGCAACCCCATTGGGGGGGTTAACGAAAAACTGTTTTTT. The whole variable domain, filled in from reference TRBV2 and TRBJ1-4, reads EPEVTQTPSHQVTQMGQEVILRCVPISNHLYFYWYRQILGQKVEFLVSFYNNEISEKSEIFDDQFSVERPDGSNFTLKIRSTKLEDSAMYFCASNPIGGVNEKLFFGSGTQLSVL.

The chain has TRBV9 and TRBJ2-7, with 9 nucleotides matching TRBD2. The CDR3 covers 18 residues. V was pared by 4 bases and J by 2 bases, with 16 bases of the junction left unmatched. Germline CDR1 SGDLS, CDR2 YYNGEE. CDR3 region: CASSPRRGGLANPYEQYF. CDR3 coding DNA: TGTGCCAGCAGCCCCCGAAGGGGCGGACTAGCGAATCCCTACGAGCAGTACTTC.

This rearrangement joins TRBV29-1 to TRBJ2-5, with D tentatively TRBD1 (6 bases). V was clipped by 3 bases and J by 7 bases, with 12 bases between them. Germline V lookup: CDR1 SQVTM, CDR2 ANQGSEA. The length of the CDR3 is 12 residues. The CDR3 region is CSVDTRGGTQYF. The CDR3 region has the DNA TGCAGCGTTGACACCCGAGGGGGGACCCAGTACTTC.

The chain has TRBV28 and TRBJ1-1, with no clear D. CDR1 MDHEN and CDR2 SYDVKM come from the germline V gene. V dropped 2 bases and J dropped 6 bases, with 7 bases sitting between them. This CDR3 comprises 12 residues. The CDR3 sequence is CASSLQTSEAFF. CDR3 nucleotide sequence: TGTGCCAGCAGTTTACAGACTTCTGAAGCTTTCTTT.

This clone was seen a handful of times. The rearrangement joins TRBV5-4 to TRBJ2-7; D is uncertain. Germline V gives CDR1 SGHNT, CDR2 YYREEE (reference sequence). The CDR3 contains 12 residues. The V end was cut by 4 bases, the J end by 6 bases, with 11 bases between. The CDR3 loop is CASSPGGFEQYF. The CDR3 coding sequence is TGTGCCAGCAGCCCGGGTGGGTTCGAGCAGTACTTC.

The V and J genes are TRBV7-9 and TRBJ2-1; tentative D call: TRBD1 (6 bases). The CDR3 totals 15 residues. Trimming shortened V by 4 bases and J by 7 bases, and 17 bases separated the two germline ends. Germline V gene sequence: CDR1 SEHNR, CDR2 FQNEAQ (reference sequence). The CDR3 loop reads CASSYVAAGVNEQFF. In nucleotides, the CDR3 is TGTGCCAGCAGCTACGTCGCCGCAGGGGTTAATGAGCAGTTCTTC.

This clone was observed a handful of times. The chain has TRBV6-5 and TRBJ1-5, with 9 bases matching TRBD1. Germline-derived CDR1 and CDR2 are MNHEY and SVGAGI. The CDR3 contains 14 residues. The J segment lost 5 bases and the V segment lost 2 bases, leaving 1 base of the junction unmatched. The CDR3 reads CASSYRTGDQPQHF. Written as DNA, the CDR3 is TGTGCCAGCAGTTACAGGACAGGGGATCAGCCCCAGCATTTT.

The chain employs TRBV28 and TRBJ1-3; weak D call: TRBD1 (5 bases). The CDR3 covers 15 residues. CDR1 is MDHEN and CDR2 is SYDVKM in the germline V gene. V was cut by 5 bases and J by 0 bases, with 11 bases left in between. The CDR3 loop is CASSAQTGSGNTIYF. CDR3 coding DNA: TGTGCCAGCAGTGCGCAAACAGGCTCTGGAAACACCATATATTTT.

The rearrangement uses TRBV7-9 and TRBJ2-7; D is unresolved. Germline V lookup: CDR1 SEHNR, CDR2 FQNEAQ (reference sequence). Trimming removed 3 bases from V and 5 bases from J, with 11 bases in between. The CDR3 contains 13 residues. In DNA, the CDR3 is TGTGCCAGCAGCTTGGTTGGAGTCAACGAGCAGTACTTC. This codes for CASSLVGVNEQYF. Combining the CDR3 with reference TRBV7-9 and TRBJ2-7 gives the whole variable domain DTGVSQNPRHKITKRGQNVTFRCDPISEHNRLYWYRQTLGQGPEFLTYFQNEAQLEKSRLLSDRFSAERPKGSFSTLEIQRTEQGDSAMYLCASSLVGVNEQYFGPGTRLTVT.

On this clone: Other DNA sequences of this sample code for an identical CDR3. V gene TRBV7-3 combines with J gene TRBJ1-2; 8 nucleotides align to TRBD1. The trim removed 5 bases at V and 8 bases at J, leaving 7 bases unmatched. The CDR3 sequence is 13 residues long. The germline V gene encodes CDR1 SGHTA and CDR2 FQGTGA. CDR3 sequence (DNA): TGTGCCAGCAGCCCCGGACAGGGAGAGGGCTACACCTTC. This gives the protein CASSPGQGEGYTF.

The chain combines TRBV30 with TRBJ1-1; 7 bases agree with TRBD1. V dropped 5 bases and J dropped 1; count of bases not matched to a gene: 4. The CDR3 has 13 residues. Germline V gene sequence: CDR1 GTSNPN, CDR2 SVGIG (reference sequence). The CDR3: CAWSRQGNTEAFF. CDR3 DNA: TGTGCCTGGTCTCGACAGGGGAACACTGAAGCTTTCTTT.

This clone was found once. The chain has TRBV13 and TRBJ1-3; TRBD1 matches at 9 bases. The CDR3 loop spans 15 amino acids. With V trimmed by 7 bases and J by 5 bases, 9 bases remained unmatched. Germline CDR1 is PRHDT and CDR2 is FYEKMQ (reference sequence). The CDR3 protein is CASNPQGAPRNTIYF. The CDR3 region has the DNA TGTGCCAGCAACCCACAGGGGGCGCCTCGAAACACCATATATTTT.

The chain links TRBV19 to TRBJ2-3, with D perhaps TRBD1 (5 bases). Per germline, CDR1 LNHDA and CDR2 SQIVND (reference sequence). CDR3 length: 15 amino acids. Deletions cut 7 bases from V and 4 bases from J, with 18 bases between. Here the CDR3 reads CASTPRKGSPDTQYF. In DNA, the CDR3 is TGTGCCAGTACCCCGAGGAAGGGGTCCCCAGATACGCAGTATTTT.

The genes are TRBV6-1 and TRBJ1-1; 7 bases agree with TRBD1. Unmatched junction bases numbered 3, after V lost 1 base and J lost 4 bases. This CDR3 is built from 14 residues. CDR1 and CDR2 (germline): MNHNS, SASEGT. The CDR3 region has the DNA TGTGCCAGCAGTGAAGTGGCAGGGGGCACTGAAGCTTTCTTT. Protein sequence: CASSEVAGGTEAFF.

This chain's CDR3 is CASSFGQGWSYNSPLHF. The CDR3, as DNA: TGTGCCAGCAGCTTCGGACAGGGATGGTCCTATAATTCACCCCTCCACTTT. This chain uses TRBV11-3 with TRBJ1-6; 8 bases agree with TRBD1. CDR3 size: 17 residues. The germline V gene encodes CDR1 SGHNT and CDR2 YENEEA. After removal of 3 bases from V and 1 base from J, the junction contained 5 bases not matched to a gene.

This sequence joins TRBV28 and TRBJ1-3; 8 nucleotides match TRBD1. Germline-derived CDR1 and CDR2 are MDHEN and SYDVKM. The trim removed 7 bases at V and 2 bases at J, leaving 7 bases unmatched. This CDR3 contains 15 residues. The CDR3 DNA follows: TGTGCCAGCAACCTACAGGGGGAAGCTGGAAACACCATATATTTT. Amino acid sequence: CASNLQGEAGNTIYF.

V and J are TRBV5-6 and TRBJ2-7, with D perhaps matching TRBD2 (6 bases). Germline V gene data show CDR1 as SGHDT and CDR2 as YYEEEE. CDR3 length: 16 residues. Trimming removed 4 bases from V and 2 bases from J, with 19 bases in between. The CDR3 nucleotides are TGTGCCAGCAGCGGGGGACTGTTACTGGTTCCCTACGAGCAGTACTTC. This translates into CASSGGLLLVPYEQYF.

The chain joins TRBV19 to TRBJ2-1, with 10 bases lining up with TRBD1. The CDR3 covers 15 residues. Germline trimming cut 9 bases from V and 4 bases from J; bases unmatched to any gene: 9. Germline V gives CDR1 LNHDA, CDR2 SQIVND (reference sequence). CDR3 DNA: TGTGCCAGCAATACCGGACAGGGGGTTTACAATGAGCAGTTCTTC. This translates into CASNTGQGVYNEQFF.

V is TRBV6-6 and J is TRBJ1-2; 7 bases are a match to TRBD1. With V trimmed by 5 bases and J by 7 bases, 13 bases remained unmatched. The length of the CDR3 is 15 residues. Per the germline V gene, CDR1 is MNHNY and CDR2 is SVGAGI (reference sequence). CDR3 amino acids: CASSVAEGAALGYTF. The CDR3 bases are TGTGCCAGCAGTGTGGCGGAGGGGGCCGCCCTTGGCTACACCTTC.

This chain joins TRBV13 and TRBJ2-3, with 9 bases identical to TRBD2. The CDR3 runs 16 residues. The trim removed 5 bases at V and 2 bases at J, leaving 8 bases unmatched. CDR1 and CDR2 from the germline V gene are PRHDT and FYEKMQ (reference sequence). The CDR3 DNA reads TGTGCCAGCAGCCGACGACTAGCGGCGTTCACAGATACGCAGTATTTT. Its protein is CASSRRLAAFTDTQYF.

The rearrangement uses TRBV6-5 and TRBJ1-2, with 9 bases fitting TRBD1. Trimming took 2 bases from V and 5 from J; bases not matched to a gene: 6. In germline, CDR1 is MNHEY, CDR2 SVGAGI. This CDR3 has 15 amino acids. CDR3 in amino acids: CASSYSATGGYGYTF. DNA of the CDR3: TGTGCCAGCAGTTACAGCGCGACAGGGGGTTATGGCTACACCTTC.

The V call is TRBV4-1, the J call TRBJ2-4; D might be TRBD1 (5 bases). The CDR3 contains 14 residues. V gave up 6 bases and J gave up 10 bases, with 19 bases separating them. Germline V lookup: CDR1 MGHRA, CDR2 YSYEKL. The CDR3 region is CASRGLGQGFIQYF. For the CDR3, the DNA is TGCGCCAGCAGAGGGCTCGGGCAGGGCTTTATTCAGTACTTC.

This clone showed up just a few times. The chain links TRBV10-3 to TRBJ1-1, with TRBD1 matching over 7 bases. The germline V gene encodes CDR1 ENHRY and CDR2 SYGVKD. Trimming cost V 5 bases and J 6 bases; bases outside gene matches: 3. This CDR3 is 12 amino acids long. In nucleotides, the CDR3 is TGTGCCATCAGTTTAGACAGGGCTGAAGCTTTCTTT. Its translation is CAISLDRAEAFF.